A single sample is the source of the 18 T cell receptor beta chains below, sequenced in a study of blood T cell repertoires in COVID-19 (dated by TCRdb to about 2020). Libraries were constructed by the immunoSEQ multiplex PCR assay. The table comes from immuneACCESS by way of TCRdb, which keeps in-frame sequences with V and J called. Part of the clones is missing from these tables; in studies checked, under half for an unresolved V gene and the rest for unknown reasons. This sample lists some 320,000 clones; about 91% were detected once. Over 6% of the sample is held by the ten biggest clonotypes. Input material: peripheral blood. All receptors derive from a woman under 40 who had recovered from COVID-19.

This clone has just one count. The genes are TRBV4-1 and TRBJ1-1, with TRBD1 as a possible D gene (5 bases). Germline V CDR1 and CDR2: MGHRA, YSYEKL. The CDR3 is 16 amino acids. V shed 6 bases and J shed 2 bases, with 19 bases lying between them. CDR3 DNA sequence: TGCGCCAGCAGTTCAATAAACGGACGGACAAACACTGAAGCTTTCTTT. It translates to CASSSINGRTNTEAFF.

The gene calls are TRBV7-3 and TRBJ2-1, with D perhaps matching TRBD2 (7 bases). Germline assignment: CDR1 SGHTA and CDR2 FQGTGA. V dropped 2 bases and J dropped 7 bases, with 12 bases sitting between them. This CDR3 is built from 14 residues. CDR3 DNA: TGTGCCAGCAGCTTAGGCGGGGGCCCGAATGAGCAGTTCTTC. Protein sequence: CASSLGGGPNEQFF.

This clone has a single count. The V gene is TRBV6-5, the J gene TRBJ2-7, with TRBD1 matching 8 bases. V was pared by 6 bases and J by 2 bases, with 6 bases of the junction left unmatched. Germline V gene lookup returns CDR1 MNHEY and CDR2 SVGAGI. This CDR3 is 14 amino acids long. The CDR3 is CASSRQGSAYEQYF. The CDR3 DNA is TGTGCCAGCAGCAGACAGGGGAGCGCCTACGAGCAGTACTTC.

The gene calls are TRBV19 and TRBJ2-1; the D is unclear. CDR3 length: 13 residues. In germline, CDR1 is LNHDA, CDR2 SQIVND (reference sequence). Trimming took 2 bases from V and 7 from J, leaving 9 bases between them. In DNA, the CDR3 is TGTGCCAGTAGTATAACAGCTGGGAATGAGCAGTTCTTC. It encodes CASSITAGNEQFF.

This chain links TRBV5-6 with TRBJ2-7, with 13 bases that match TRBD2. The V segment lost 2 bases and the J segment 3 bases; nucleotides outside the gene matches: 2. The CDR3 runs to 15 residues. Germline assignment: CDR1 SGHDT and CDR2 YYEEEE. The CDR3 reads CASSFGTSGVYEQYF. In nucleotides, the CDR3 is TGTGCCAGCAGCTTCGGGACTAGCGGGGTCTACGAGCAGTACTTC.

The chain has TRBV3-1 (or the pseudogene TRBV3-2) and TRBJ1-1, with TRBD1 as a possible D gene (5 bases). CDR3 size: 15 residues. Germline loops: CDR1 LGHDT, CDR2 YNNKEL (reference sequence). V was cut by 1 base and J by 7 bases, with 16 bases left in between. CDR3 nucleotide sequence: TGTGCCAGCAGCCAAGTAGTCGGGGGGGGGAATGAAGCTTTCTTT. Residues: CASSQVVGGGNEAFF.

The genes are TRBV27 and TRBJ1-5, with D perhaps matching TRBD1 (5 bases). Germline V gene sequence: CDR1 MNHEY, CDR2 SMNVEV (reference sequence). Between the trimmed V and J ends, which lost 6 bases and 5 bases, there was a span of 11 bases. The CDR3 is 13 residues long. The CDR3 nucleotides are TGTGCCAGCAGGGGAGGGACCGATCAGCCCCAGCATTTT. As protein: CASRGGTDQPQHF.

The V gene is TRBV7-8, the J gene TRBJ2-7, with 8 bases fitting TRBD2. V was clipped by 0 bases and J by 0 bases; unmatched bases: 10. The CDR3 spans 18 residues. The germline gives CDR1 SGHVS, CDR2 FQNEAQ. CDR3: CASSLAASGGLSSYEQYF. Here the CDR3 DNA reads TGTGCCAGCAGCTTAGCAGCCAGCGGGGGACTAAGCTCCTACGAGCAGTACTTC.

The chain links TRBV5-8 to TRBJ2-1; D possibly corresponds to TRBD2 (5 bases). CDR1 is SGHTS, CDR2 YDEGEE, per germline. V was pared by 0 bases and J by 0 bases, with 7 bases between. CDR3 size: 15 residues. CDR3 loop: CASSLGTYSYNEQFF. The CDR3 DNA sequence: TGTGCCAGCAGCTTGGGGACTTACTCCTACAATGAGCAGTTCTTC.

The chain is built from TRBV18 and TRBJ2-7, with TRBD1 identical over 9 bases. V gave up 4 bases and J gave up 3 bases; unmatched junction bases: 7. The V gene's germline CDR1 is KGHSH and CDR2 LQKENI. There are 15 residues in the CDR3. The CDR3 nucleotides are TGTGCCAGCTCACTCGGGACAGGGCACCTCTACGAGCAGTACTTC. Protein product: CASSLGTGHLYEQYF.

The chain couples TRBV2 to TRBJ2-5, with unresolved D. V was trimmed by 4 bases and J by 5 bases, leaving 11 bases between them. This CDR3 has 13 residues. Looked up from germline, CDR1 is SNHLY and CDR2 is FYNNEI. DNA for the CDR3: TGTGCCAGCAGTGGGAGTCGTCAGGAGACCCAGTACTTC. This encodes CASSGSRQETQYF. Full variable domain (remainder filled in from reference TRBV2 and TRBJ2-5): EPEVTQTPSHQVTQMGQEVILRCVPISNHLYFYWYRQILGQKVEFLVSFYNNEISEKSEIFDDQFSVERPDGSNFTLKIRSTKLEDSAMYFCASSGSRQETQYFGPGTRLLVL.

This clone has just one count. The CDR3 DNA is TGTGCCAGCAGCAAAGTTCGCACCAACGAGGTGGAGCAGTACTTC. It yields the protein CASSKVRTNEVEQYF. V is TRBV21-1 and J is TRBJ2-7; TRBD2, the table's D call, lacks a check against the DNA. TRBV21-1 is noted as a pseudogene. The CDR3 consists of 15 residues.

In nucleotides, the CDR3 is TGTGCCAGCACCTTTCGTCCGGCAGGTTCCCCCTATAATTCACCCCTCCACTTT. Translation: CASTFRPAGSPYNSPLHF. This chain connects TRBV2 to TRBJ1-6; D not certain. The length of the CDR3 is 18 residues. Looked up from germline, CDR1 is SNHLY and CDR2 is FYNNEI. V lost 7 bases and J lost 2, with 21 bases in between. The whole variable domain, filled in from reference TRBV2 and TRBJ1-6, reads EPEVTQTPSHQVTQMGQEVILRCVPISNHLYFYWYRQILGQKVEFLVSFYNNEISEKSEIFDDQFSVERPDGSNFTLKIRSTKLEDSAMYFCASTFRPAGSPYNSPLHFGNGTRLTVT.

A remark on this clone: One end of the junction is discordant with germline, which a read error may explain. CDR3 bases: TGTGCCAGCAGCTGGGGCCCCTTC. Its translation: CASSWGPF. This chain uses TRBV7-9 with TRBJ1-2; perhaps TRBD1 as D (5 bases). The CDR3 consists of 8 residues. Looked up from germline, CDR1 is SEHNR and CDR2 is FQNEAQ (reference sequence). Complete variable domain (other parts from reference TRBV7-9 and TRBJ1-2): DTGVSQNPRHKITKRGQNVTFRCDPISEHNRLYWYRQTLGQGPEFLTYFQNEAQLEKSRLLSDRFSAERPKGSFSTLEIQRTEQGDSAMYLCASSWGPFGSGTRLTVV.

This clone has more than one count but fewer than ten. The chain carries TRBV6-2 or TRBV6-3 and TRBJ2-7, with D perhaps TRBD1 (6 bases). The germline V gene has CDR1 MNHEY and CDR2 SVGEGT. The CDR3 is 14 amino acids. V shed 2 bases and J shed 0 bases, with 8 bases lying between them. The CDR3 DNA reads as TGTGCCAGCAGTTACGGGGACAACTCCTACGAGCAGTACTTC. Translated, it gives CASSYGDNSYEQYF.

The rearrangement joins TRBV19 to TRBJ1-2; TRBD1 is a possible D gene (6 bases). The V end lost 1 base, the J end lost 0 bases, and 12 bases lay between the germline ends. Germline lookup yields CDR1 LNHDA and CDR2 SQIVND (reference sequence). The CDR3 is made up of 16 amino acids. This CDR3 is CASSIAPDSPNYGYTF. The CDR3 DNA sequence: TGTGCCAGTAGTATAGCCCCGGACAGCCCTAACTATGGCTACACCTTC.

The chain uses TRBV10-3 and TRBJ1-1; 7 bases line up with TRBD1. The length of the CDR3 is 16 residues. V trimming: 3 bases; J trimming: 1 base; junction bases outside the gene matches: 8. In germline, CDR1 is ENHRY, CDR2 SYGVKD. The CDR3 loop reads CAISESLQGGNTEAFF. Here the CDR3 DNA reads TGTGCCATCAGTGAATCACTTCAGGGGGGGAACACTGAAGCTTTCTTT.

J is TRBJ2-7 and V is TRBV28, with a weak D call TRBD2 (5 bases). Germline V gives CDR1 MDHEN, CDR2 SYDVKM. Trimming pared 4 bases from V and 7 bases from J, leaving 11 bases between. The CDR3 runs to 12 residues. The CDR3 is CASSSPRREQYF. In nucleotides, the CDR3 is TGTGCCAGCAGTTCCCCCAGGAGGGAGCAGTACTTC.